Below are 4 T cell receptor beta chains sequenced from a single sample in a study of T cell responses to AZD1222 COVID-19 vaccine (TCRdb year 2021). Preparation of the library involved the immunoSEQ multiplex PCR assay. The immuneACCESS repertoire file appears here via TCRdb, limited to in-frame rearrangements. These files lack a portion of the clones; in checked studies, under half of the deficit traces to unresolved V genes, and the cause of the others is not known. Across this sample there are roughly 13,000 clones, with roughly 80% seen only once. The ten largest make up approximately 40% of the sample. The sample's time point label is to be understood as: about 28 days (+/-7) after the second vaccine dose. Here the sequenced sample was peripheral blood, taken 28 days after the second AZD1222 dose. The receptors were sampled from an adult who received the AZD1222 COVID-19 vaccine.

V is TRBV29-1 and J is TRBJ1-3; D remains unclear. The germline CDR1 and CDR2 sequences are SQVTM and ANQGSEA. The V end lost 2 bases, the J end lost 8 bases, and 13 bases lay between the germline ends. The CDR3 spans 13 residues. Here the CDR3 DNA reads TGCAGCGTTGAACGGCCCGCCGGGGACACCATATATTTT. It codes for CSVERPAGDTIYF.

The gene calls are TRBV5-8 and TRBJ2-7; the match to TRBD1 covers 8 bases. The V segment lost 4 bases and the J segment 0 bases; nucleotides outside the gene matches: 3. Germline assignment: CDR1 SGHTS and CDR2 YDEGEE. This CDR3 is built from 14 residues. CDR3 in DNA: TGTGCCAGCAGCGGACAGGGCAGCTCCTACGAGCAGTACTTC. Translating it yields CASSGQGSSYEQYF.

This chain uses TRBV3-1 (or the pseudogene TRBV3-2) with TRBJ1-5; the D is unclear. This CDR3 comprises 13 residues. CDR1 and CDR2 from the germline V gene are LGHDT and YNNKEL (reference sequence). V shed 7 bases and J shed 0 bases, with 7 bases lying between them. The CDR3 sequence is CASTTGSNQPQHF. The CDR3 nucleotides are TGTGCCAGCACCACGGGTAGCAATCAGCCCCAGCATTTT.

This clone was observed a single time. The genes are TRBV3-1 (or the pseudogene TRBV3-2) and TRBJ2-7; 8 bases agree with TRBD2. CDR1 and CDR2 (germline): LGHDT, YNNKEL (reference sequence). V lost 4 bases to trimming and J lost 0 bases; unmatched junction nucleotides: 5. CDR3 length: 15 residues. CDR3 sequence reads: CASSPAGGLSYEQYF. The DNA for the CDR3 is TGTGCCAGCAGCCCCGCGGGGGGCCTCTCCTACGAGCAGTACTTC.